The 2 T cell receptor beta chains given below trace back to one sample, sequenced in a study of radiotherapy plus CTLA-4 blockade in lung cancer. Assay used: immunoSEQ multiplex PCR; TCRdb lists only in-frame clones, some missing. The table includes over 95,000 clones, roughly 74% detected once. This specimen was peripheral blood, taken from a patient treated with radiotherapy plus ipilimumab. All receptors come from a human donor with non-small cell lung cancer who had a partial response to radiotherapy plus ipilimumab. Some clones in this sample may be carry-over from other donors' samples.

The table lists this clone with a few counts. Written as DNA, the CDR3 is TGTGCCAGCAGCTTATGGGGACAGGGGGCCTCTGGGGCCAACGTCCTGACTTTC. Translation: CASSLWGQGASGANVLTF. The chain carries TRBV11-2 and TRBJ2-6; the match to TRBD1 covers 12 bases. Germline lookup yields CDR1 SGHAT and CDR2 FQNNGV. The CDR3 totals 18 residues. Trimming removed 2 bases from V and 0 bases from J; junction bases left unmatched: 2.

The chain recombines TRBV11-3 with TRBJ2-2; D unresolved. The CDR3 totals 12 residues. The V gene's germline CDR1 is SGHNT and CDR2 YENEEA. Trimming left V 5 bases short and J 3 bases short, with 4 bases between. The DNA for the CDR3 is TGTGCCAGCAGCCAGGACACCGGGGAGCTGTTTTTT. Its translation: CASSQDTGELFF.